Below are 9 T cell receptor beta chains sequenced from a single sample in a study of blood T cell repertoires in COVID-19. Profiled with immunoSEQ multiplex PCR; TCRdb holds only in-frame clones, not every one. The table records around 170,000 clones, approximately 84% of them present only once. The sequenced material came from PBMCs or T cells enriched from blood (not recorded which). These receptor sequences come from a man aged 45-65 years who had recovered from COVID-19.

This chain links TRBV5-4 with TRBJ1-1; tentative D call: TRBD1 (5 bases). The CDR3 spans 13 residues. V was shortened by 0 bases and J by 5 bases, with 8 bases between the two germline ends. CDR1 SGHNT and CDR2 YYREEE come from the germline V gene (reference sequence). The CDR3 coding sequence is TGTGCCAGCAGCTTGGGCAGGGATACTGAAGCTTTCTTT. It translates to CASSLGRDTEAFF.

Only a few counts were recorded for this clone. V and J are TRBV5-1 and TRBJ1-6, with 12 bases aligning to TRBD1. With V trimmed by 1 base and J by 0 bases, 11 bases remained unmatched. In germline, CDR1 is SGHRS, CDR2 YFSETQ. The CDR3 has 21 residues. The CDR3 here is CASSLMGQGAFEGSYNSPLHF. CDR3 in DNA: TGCGCCAGCAGCTTGATGGGACAGGGGGCTTTTGAGGGCTCCTATAATTCACCCCTCCACTTT.

The chain joins TRBV7-3 to TRBJ1-1, with a tentative D call TRBD1 (5 bases). V was cut by 5 bases and J by 5 bases, with 15 bases left in between. Germline V gene sequence: CDR1 SGHTA, CDR2 FQGTGA. This CDR3 spans 14 amino acids. CDR3 region: CASSPAGKWTEAFF. CDR3 in DNA: TGTGCCAGCAGCCCCGCAGGGAAGTGGACTGAAGCTTTCTTT.

The chain joins TRBV7-3 to TRBJ1-2; TRBD1 matches 9 bases. V was pared by 4 bases and J by 8 bases, with 5 bases of the junction left unmatched. CDR1 and CDR2 from the germline V gene are SGHTA and FQGTGA. The CDR3 has 13 residues. CDR3 DNA sequence: TGTGCCAGCAGCTCGAGACAGGGGGGCGGCTACACCTTC. Translating it yields CASSSRQGGGYTF. The variable domain in full, completed from reference TRBV7-3 and TRBJ1-2, reads GAGVSQTPSNKVTEKGKYVELRCDPISGHTALYWYRQSLGQGPEFLIYFQGTGAADDSGLPNDRFFAVRPEGSVSTLKIQRTERGDSAVYLCASSSRQGGGYTFGSGTRLTVV.

The chain couples TRBV5-6 to TRBJ1-6, with a tentative D call TRBD1 (5 bases). The V gene's germline CDR1 is SGHDT and CDR2 YYEEEE. This CDR3 has 16 amino acids. Trimming removed 3 bases from V and 6 bases from J, with 16 bases in between. The CDR3 sequence: CASSWDQGAGNSPLHF. Here the CDR3 DNA reads TGTGCCAGCAGCTGGGATCAGGGAGCGGGTAATTCACCCCTCCACTTT.

CDR3 in amino acids: CASSPATGGEKLFF. Here the CDR3 DNA reads TGTGCCAGCTCACCCGCGACTGGAGGGGAAAAACTGTTTTTT. This chain links TRBV18 with TRBJ1-4; D gene uncertain. This CDR3 is 14 amino acids long. Germline V gene sequence: CDR1 KGHSH, CDR2 LQKENI. V was shortened by 3 bases and J by 8 bases, with 13 bases between the two germline ends.

The J gene is TRBJ2-1, the V gene TRBV4-3; the D gene is possibly TRBD2 (7 bases). Between the trimmed V and J ends, which lost 0 bases and 4 bases, there was a span of 25 bases. CDR3 length equals 20 residues. Germline V gives CDR1 LGHNA, CDR2 YSLEER. Written as DNA, the CDR3 is TGCGCCAGCAGCCAAGATTCAGGTTCGTGGGCGGGGGCCCAGTACAATGAGCAGTTCTTC. Translated, it gives CASSQDSGSWAGAQYNEQFF.

For the CDR3, the DNA is TGTGCCAGCCACGCAGGGACTAATGAAAAACTGTTTTTT. Translating gives CASHAGTNEKLFF. V usage is TRBV6-5 and J usage is TRBJ1-4, with D maybe TRBD1 (5 bases). Deletions cut 8 bases from V and 2 bases from J, with 9 bases between. Germline V gene lookup returns CDR1 MNHEY and CDR2 SVGAGI. The CDR3 length is 13 residues.

This sequence joins TRBV7-8 and TRBJ2-1, with 7 bases fitting TRBD2. Germline loops: CDR1 SGHVS, CDR2 FQNEAQ. V was pared by 1 base and J by 6 bases, with 18 bases of the junction left unmatched. This CDR3 spans 19 amino acids. CDR3 loop: CASSLGALGAGRKSNEQFF. CDR3 DNA sequence: TGTGCCAGCAGCTTAGGGGCCCTAGGAGCGGGGCGCAAGTCCAATGAGCAGTTCTTC.